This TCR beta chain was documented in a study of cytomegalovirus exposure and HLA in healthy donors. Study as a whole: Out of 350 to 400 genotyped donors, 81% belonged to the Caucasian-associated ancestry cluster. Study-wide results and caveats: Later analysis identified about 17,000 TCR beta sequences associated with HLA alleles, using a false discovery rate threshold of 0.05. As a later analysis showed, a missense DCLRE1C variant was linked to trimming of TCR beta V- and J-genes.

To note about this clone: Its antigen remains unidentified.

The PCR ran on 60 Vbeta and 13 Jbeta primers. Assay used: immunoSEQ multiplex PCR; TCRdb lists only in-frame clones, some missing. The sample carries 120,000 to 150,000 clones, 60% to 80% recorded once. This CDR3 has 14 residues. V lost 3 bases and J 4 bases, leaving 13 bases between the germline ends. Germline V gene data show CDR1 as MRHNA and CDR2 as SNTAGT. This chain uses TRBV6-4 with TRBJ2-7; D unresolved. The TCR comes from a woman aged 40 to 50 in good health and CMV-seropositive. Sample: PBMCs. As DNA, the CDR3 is TGTGCCAGCAGTGAAGCCGATAAATTTTACGAGCAGTACTTC. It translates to CASSEADKFYEQYF.